The clone carrying this T cell receptor beta chain was seen just once. The sample is drawn from a study of human T cells and chemical hapten exposure. The wider study: Cases of alopecia areata, totalis or universalis occurred in a predominantly female patient group.

Within the library, unique molecular identifiers were attached to each individual cDNA molecule. In TCRdb, the RACE reads were re-called with MiXCR into one record per CDR3 protein. Of around 330,000 distinct CDR3 sequences in the sample, roughly 6% were seen once. This CDR3 comprises 16 residues. From germline, CDR1 is KGHSH and CDR2 LQKENI. Trimming left V 0 bases short and J 4 bases short, with 14 bases between. Time point defined: pre-sensitization, week 0. Specified treatment: therapeutic diphenylcyclopropenone sensitization with weekly scalp DPC. Material: whole blood, obtained in connection with sensitization to the hapten diphenylcyclopropenone (DPC). The receptor was derived from a young woman with alopecia areata. Some clones in this sample may be carry-over from other donors' samples. The V call is TRBV18, the J call TRBJ2-3; D might be TRBD1 (6 bases). The CDR3 spells CASSPPYRVGADTQYF. CDR3 nucleotide sequence: TGTGCCAGCTCACCACCCTACAGGGTTGGAGCAGATACGCAGTATTTT.